Detailed here is one T cell receptor beta chain. As yet, its antigen is unknown. The identical CDR3 is also encoded by other nucleotide sequences in the sample. For every subset, genomic DNA was evenly distributed across several immunoSEQ plates. Sequencing was performed with immunoSEQ multiplex PCR; in TCRdb, only in-frame clones are kept and a portion is missing. Counted here are 2,500,000 or so clones, 80% to 95% occurring once; the ten biggest clones make up around 0.38%. The record originates from a study of shared clonotypes between healthy human individuals. Study-wide results and caveats: Naive subsets usually exceeded memory subsets in estimated richness.

Per germline, CDR1 MNHNS and CDR2 SASEGT. The CDR3 is 11 amino acids. The V end was cut by 6 bases, the J end by 1 base, with 3 bases between. The sequence was collected from a man aged 18-30 years in good health. Some clones in this sample may be carry-over from other donors' samples. The sample consisted of naive CD4+ T cells from PBMCs. Subset defined: CD45RA+ positively selected. The V call is TRBV6-1, the J call TRBJ1-1, with no clear D. The CDR3 sequence is CASRGNTEAFF. CDR3 coding DNA: TGTGCCAGCAGGGGGAACACTGAAGCTTTCTTT.